One sample yielded the 24 T cell receptor beta chains listed below, sequenced in a study of blood T cell repertoires in COVID-19. Sequencing used immunoSEQ multiplex PCR; TCRdb keeps in-frame clones, though not all of them. The repertoire holds around 59,000 clones, with 81% as singletons. Sequencing was done on a sample of peripheral blood. These TCRs come from a woman of 80 years or more with active or convalescent COVID-19.

This chain connects TRBV6-5 to TRBJ2-7, with D possibly matching TRBD1 (5 bases). This CDR3 has 15 residues. Germline CDR1 and CDR2: MNHEY and SVGAGI. The germline V and J ends were trimmed by 2 bases and 0 bases, with 11 bases remaining between them. CDR3 in amino acids: CASSYGAGPSYEQYF. The CDR3 coding sequence is TGTGCCAGCAGTTACGGAGCAGGGCCCTCCTACGAGCAGTACTTC.

The chain couples TRBV14 to TRBJ1-6, with D tentatively TRBD1 (6 bases). With 4 bases removed from V and 2 bases from J, the gap between germline ends came to 21 bases. CDR3 length: 19 residues. Germline V gene sequence: CDR1 SGHDN, CDR2 FVKESK. CDR3 amino acids: CASSPEGGGRGPYNSPLHF. DNA for the CDR3: TGTGCCAGCAGCCCGGAGGGGGGGGGCAGAGGCCCCTATAATTCACCCCTCCACTTT.

The chain employs TRBV5-4 and TRBJ1-1; tentative D call: TRBD1 (6 bases). The CDR3 spans 14 residues. CDR1 SGHNT and CDR2 YYREEE come from the germline V gene (reference sequence). Trimming cost V 2 bases and J 1 base, with 9 bases left between them. The CDR3: CASSFEQGNTEAFF. The CDR3 DNA reads TGTGCCAGCAGCTTCGAACAGGGGAACACTGAAGCTTTCTTT.

This clone occurred a few times. V gene TRBV7-2 combines with J gene TRBJ1-1; D is unclear. V shed 1 base and J shed 4 bases, with 13 bases lying between them. From germline, CDR1 is SGHTA and CDR2 FQGNSA. The CDR3 is 15 residues long. CDR3: CASSLGLLGGTEAFF. Here the CDR3 DNA reads TGTGCCAGCAGCTTAGGCCTTTTGGGAGGCACTGAAGCTTTCTTT.

The rearrangement uses TRBV2 and TRBJ1-2, with a weak D call TRBD1 (5 bases). This CDR3 is 12 amino acids long. The germline CDR1 and CDR2 sequences are SNHLY and FYNNEI. V was pared by 9 bases and J by 4 bases, with 12 bases between. Here the CDR3 reads CARQAQLYGYTF. The DNA of the CDR3 is TGTGCCAGACAGGCCCAGCTCTATGGCTACACCTTC.

The chain joins TRBV4-3 to TRBJ2-7; D might be TRBD2 (5 bases). The germline V gene has CDR1 LGHNA and CDR2 YSLEER. V shed 0 bases and J shed 4 bases, with 13 bases lying between them. The CDR3 runs to 15 residues. CDR3 nucleotide sequence: TGCGCCAGCAGCCAAGAAATGAAGGGAGCTTACGAGCAGTACTTC. Its protein is CASSQEMKGAYEQYF.

The chain joins TRBV21-1 to TRBJ1-1; TRBD1 reflects the table's D call only, with no check against the DNA. TRBV21-1 corresponds to a pseudogene. The CDR3 sequence is 18 residues long. CDR3 amino acids: CASTRLRTGGEMNTEAFF. The CDR3 DNA is TGTGCCAGCACCAGATTGAGGACAGGGGGGGAGATGAACACTGAAGCTTTCTTT.

As DNA, the CDR3 is TGCGCCAGCAGCTTGGGTGCGGGGGGAGGTAGCGAGCAGTACTTC. It encodes CASSLGAGGGSEQYF. The chain recombines TRBV5-1 with TRBJ2-7; the match to TRBD2 covers 8 bases. V was pared by 0 bases and J by 6 bases, with 8 bases of the junction left unmatched. Germline CDR1 is SGHRS and CDR2 is YFSETQ. The CDR3 consists of 15 residues.

The chain employs TRBV27 and TRBJ1-6, with a weak D call TRBD1 (6 bases). Germline CDR1 MNHEY, CDR2 SMNVEV (reference sequence). V was clipped by 11 bases and J by 10 bases, with 9 bases between them. This CDR3 has 10 amino acids. The CDR3 DNA reads TGTGCCCCCAGGGGATCACCCCTCCACTTT. Translating it yields CAPRGSPLHF.

The chain couples TRBV7-2 to TRBJ1-2, with 7 bases lining up with TRBD1. The CDR3 spans 15 residues. In germline, CDR1 is SGHTA, CDR2 FQGNSA. Trimming took 5 bases from V and 4 from J; bases not matched to a gene: 10. The CDR3 nucleotides are TGTGCCAGCAGCCACGACAGGGATCCCATCTATGGCTACACCTTC. This translates into CASSHDRDPIYGYTF.

The chain has TRBV5-4 and TRBJ2-7; 9 bases match TRBD2. V shed 4 bases and J 6 bases; nucleotides not matched to a gene: 5. The CDR3 spans 13 residues. CDR1 and CDR2 (germline): SGHNT, YYREEE (reference sequence). The CDR3 coding sequence is TGTGCCAGCAGCAAGGGGACTAGCCTCGAGCAGTACTTC. Its protein is CASSKGTSLEQYF.

This sequence joins TRBV7-9 and TRBJ1-5; D uncertain. The V and J ends lost 1 base and 1 base respectively, with 5 bases between them. Per germline, CDR1 SEHNR and CDR2 FQNEAQ (reference sequence). The CDR3 loop spans 14 amino acids. CDR3 sequence: CASSLGRSNQPQHF. The CDR3 DNA reads TGTGCCAGCAGCTTAGGGCGGAGCAATCAGCCCCAGCATTTT. Supplemented by reference TRBV7-9 and TRBJ1-5, the full variable domain reads DTGVSQNPRHKITKRGQNVTFRCDPISEHNRLYWYRQTLGQGPEFLTYFQNEAQLEKSRLLSDRFSAERPKGSFSTLEIQRTEQGDSAMYLCASSLGRSNQPQHFGDGTRLSIL.

The chain employs TRBV3-1 (or the pseudogene TRBV3-2) and TRBJ2-1; 9 bases map to TRBD1. The CDR3 has 15 residues. Germline CDR1 is LGHDT and CDR2 is YNNKEL (reference sequence). J gave up 3 bases and V 2 bases, and 2 bases lay outside the gene matches. The CDR3 coding sequence is TGTGCCAGCAGCCAACAGACAGGGGGCTACAATGAGCAGTTCTTC. Translating it yields CASSQQTGGYNEQFF.

The chain recombines TRBV6-4 with TRBJ1-6; D might be TRBD1 (5 bases). CDR3 size: 15 residues. Deletions cut 6 bases from V and 7 bases from J, with 16 bases between. Looked up from germline, CDR1 is MRHNA and CDR2 is SNTAGT. CDR3 bases: TGTGCCAGCAGCGACGCAGGGTTGGGGAATTCACCCCTCCACTTT. Its protein product is CASSDAGLGNSPLHF.

The chain has TRBV6-1 and TRBJ2-3; the match to TRBD2 covers 11 bases. In germline, CDR1 is MNHNS, CDR2 SASEGT. Trimming at V came to 2 bases and at J to 3 bases, leaving 10 bases not matched to a gene. This CDR3 is built from 18 residues. CDR3 nucleotide sequence: TGTGCCAGCAGTGAACCTCTGGTAGCGGGGGGGTATACAGATACGCAGTATTTT. Translated, it gives CASSEPLVAGGYTDTQYF.

The V call is TRBV18, the J call TRBJ2-7; TRBD2 matches at 7 bases. The germline V gene has CDR1 KGHSH and CDR2 LQKENI. This CDR3 comprises 13 residues. V was pared by 3 bases and J by 3 bases, with 2 bases of the junction left unmatched. Written as DNA, the CDR3 is TGTGCCAGCTCACCGGGGGGGAACTACGAGCAGTACTTC. As protein: CASSPGGNYEQYF.

The chain is built from TRBV10-3 and TRBJ2-7, with 8 bases aligning to TRBD2. The CDR3 is 15 amino acids. Germline CDR1 reads ENHRY; CDR2 reads SYGVKD. The ends lost 3 bases at V and 2 bases at J; junction bases unmatched: 6. CDR3 nucleotides: TGTGCCATCAGTGACCCTCCGGGGGGGACCTACGAGCAGTACTTC. The encoded protein is CAISDPPGGTYEQYF.

The rearrangement links TRBV19 to TRBJ1-5; maybe TRBD1 (5 bases). Germline V gene lookup returns CDR1 LNHDA and CDR2 SQIVND (reference sequence). The length of the CDR3 is 15 residues. The V gene lost 6 bases and the J gene lost 6 bases, with 18 bases spanning the gap. CDR3 coding DNA: TGTGCCAGTAGCGCGGGACCGGGGGGGAGTCAGCCCCAGCATTTT. Its translation: CASSAGPGGSQPQHF. Full variable domain (outside the CDR3, taken from reference TRBV19 and TRBJ1-5): DGGITQSPKYLFRKEGQNVTLSCEQNLNHDAMYWYRQDPGQGLRLIYYSQIVNDFQKGDIAEGYSVSREKKESFPLTVTSAQKNPTAFYLCASSAGPGGSQPQHFGDGTRLSIL.

The chain couples TRBV28 to TRBJ2-2, with 15 bases lining up with TRBD2. CDR1 is MDHEN and CDR2 is SYDVKM in the germline V gene. Germline trimming cut 6 bases from V and 5 bases from J; bases unmatched to any gene: 10. The CDR3 extends over 18 amino acids. CDR3 in amino acids: CASSSGLAGGPGTGELFF. The CDR3, as DNA: TGTGCCAGCAGCTCCGGACTAGCGGGGGGGCCCGGGACCGGGGAGCTGTTTTTT.

The chain uses TRBV5-1 and TRBJ1-3; TRBD1 agrees at 8 bases. The length of the CDR3 is 15 residues. Germline V lookup: CDR1 SGHRS, CDR2 YFSETQ. Trimming cost V 3 bases and J 4 bases; bases outside gene matches: 6. The CDR3 DNA follows: TGCGCCAGCAGCTCCCAGACAGGGGTCGGAAACACCATATATTTT. Protein: CASSSQTGVGNTIYF.

J is TRBJ2-7 and V is TRBV2, with TRBD2 matching 9 bases. V shed 6 bases and J 0 bases; nucleotides not matched to a gene: 9. The CDR3 is 16 residues long. The germline CDR1 and CDR2 sequences are SNHLY and FYNNEI. CDR3 nucleotides: TGTGCCAGCAGGGCCCGGACTAGCGCCAGCTCCTACGAGCAGTACTTC. Amino acid sequence: CASRARTSASSYEQYF.

The chain employs TRBV6-5 and TRBJ2-7, with 9 bases identical to TRBD2. The CDR3 totals 14 residues. The germline CDR1 and CDR2 sequences are MNHEY and SVGAGI. V shed 2 bases and J 4 bases; nucleotides not matched to a gene: 3. This chain's CDR3 is CASSYTSGGYEQYF. Here the CDR3 DNA reads TGTGCCAGCAGTTACACCAGCGGGGGGTACGAGCAGTACTTC.

As regards this clone: One end of the junction is discordant with germline, which a read error may explain. The rearrangement uses TRBV5-6 and TRBJ2-7, with D maybe TRBD2 (7 bases). The CDR3 loop spans 18 amino acids. From germline, CDR1 is SGHDT and CDR2 YYEEEE. The CDR3 nucleotides read TGTGCCAGCAGCTTGGACAGGGTGCAGCGGGGACGACTCGGTGGCTTCGACTTC. Protein sequence: CASSLDRVQRGRLGGFDF. Variable domain in full (rest from reference TRBV5-6 and TRBJ2-7): DAGVTQSPTHLIKTRGQQVTLRCSPKSGHDTVSWYQQALGQGPQFIFQYYEEEERQRGNFPDRFSGHQFPNYSSELNVNALLLGDSALYLCASSLDRVQRGRLGGFDFGPGTRLTVT.

The V gene is TRBV2, the J gene TRBJ2-5, with 7 bases identical to TRBD1. The V gene end was trimmed by 8 bases and the J gene end by 5 bases; junction bases not matched to a gene: 5. The germline V gene encodes CDR1 SNHLY and CDR2 FYNNEI. The CDR3 consists of 12 residues. The chain's CDR3 is CASYRGGETQYF. The CDR3, as DNA: TGTGCCAGCTACAGGGGTGGGGAGACCCAGTACTTC.